Sequencing of this T cell receptor beta chain was carried out in a study of blood T cells in healthy people across ages. Germline V gene sequence: CDR1 MGHRA, CDR2 YSYEKL. Trimming shortened V by 4 bases and J by 3 bases, and 13 bases separated the two germline ends. The length of the CDR3 is 15 residues. This clonotype was observed at least ten times. The use of a sample-barcoded 5' primer and a J-beta primer mix characterized a second PCR of roughly 7 to 11 cycles. TCRdb analysed the 5' RACE reads with MiXCR anew, one entry per CDR3 protein. In the table there are some 1.5 million distinct CDR3 sequences, 40% to 45% of which are singletons.

This chain links TRBV4-1 with TRBJ1-5; D ambiguous. Sample: blood. The receptor's source is a woman aged 18-30 years in good health. CDR3 sequence (DNA): TGCGCCAGCAGCCCCGGTCTACAGTTCAATCAGCCCCAGCATTTT. Protein product: CASSPGLQFNQPQHF.